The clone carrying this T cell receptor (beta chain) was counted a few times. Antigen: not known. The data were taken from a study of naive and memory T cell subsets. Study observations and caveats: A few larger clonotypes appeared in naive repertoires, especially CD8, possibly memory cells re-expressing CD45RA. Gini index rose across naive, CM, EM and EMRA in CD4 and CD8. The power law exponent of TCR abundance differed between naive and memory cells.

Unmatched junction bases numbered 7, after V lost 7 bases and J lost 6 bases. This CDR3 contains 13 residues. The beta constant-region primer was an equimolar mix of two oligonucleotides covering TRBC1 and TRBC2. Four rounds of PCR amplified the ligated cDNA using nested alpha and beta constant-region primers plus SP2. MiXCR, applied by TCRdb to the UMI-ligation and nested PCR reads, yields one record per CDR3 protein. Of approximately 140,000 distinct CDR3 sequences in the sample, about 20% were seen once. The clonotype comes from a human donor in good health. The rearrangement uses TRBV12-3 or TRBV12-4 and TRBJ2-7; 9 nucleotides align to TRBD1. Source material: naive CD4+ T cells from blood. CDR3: CASKYRGLSEQYF. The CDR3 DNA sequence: TGTGCCAGCAAGTACAGGGGGCTGAGCGAGCAGTACTTC.